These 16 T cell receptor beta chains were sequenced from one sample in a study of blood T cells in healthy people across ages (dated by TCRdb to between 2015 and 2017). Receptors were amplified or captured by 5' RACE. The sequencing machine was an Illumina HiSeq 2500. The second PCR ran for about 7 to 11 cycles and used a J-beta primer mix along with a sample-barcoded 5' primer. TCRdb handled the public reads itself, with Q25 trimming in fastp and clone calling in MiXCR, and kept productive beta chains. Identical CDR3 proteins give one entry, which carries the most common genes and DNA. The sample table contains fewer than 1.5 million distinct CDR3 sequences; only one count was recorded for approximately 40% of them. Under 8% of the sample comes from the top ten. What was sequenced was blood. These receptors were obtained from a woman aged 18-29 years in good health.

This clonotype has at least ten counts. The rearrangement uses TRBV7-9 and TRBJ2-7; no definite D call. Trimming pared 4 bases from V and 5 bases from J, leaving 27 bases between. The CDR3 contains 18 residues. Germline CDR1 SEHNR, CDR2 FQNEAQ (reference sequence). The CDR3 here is CASSSYSGNRLRANEQYF. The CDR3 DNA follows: TGTGCCAGCAGCTCATACTCTGGTAACCGCTTACGAGCGAACGAGCAGTACTTC.

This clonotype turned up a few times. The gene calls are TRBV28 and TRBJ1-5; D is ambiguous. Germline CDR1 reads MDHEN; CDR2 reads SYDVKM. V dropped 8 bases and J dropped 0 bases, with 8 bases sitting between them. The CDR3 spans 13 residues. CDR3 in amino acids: CASQASSNQPQHF. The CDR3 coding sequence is TGTGCCAGCCAGGCCAGTAGCAATCAGCCCCAGCATTTT.

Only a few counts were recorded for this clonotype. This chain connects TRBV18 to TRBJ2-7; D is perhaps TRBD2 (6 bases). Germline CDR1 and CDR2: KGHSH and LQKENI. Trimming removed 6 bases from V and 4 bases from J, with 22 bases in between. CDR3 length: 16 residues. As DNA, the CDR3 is TGTGCCAGCTCCACAGTGGTAGCGGCAGGGTCGTACGAGCAGTACTTC. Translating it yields CASSTVVAAGSYEQYF.

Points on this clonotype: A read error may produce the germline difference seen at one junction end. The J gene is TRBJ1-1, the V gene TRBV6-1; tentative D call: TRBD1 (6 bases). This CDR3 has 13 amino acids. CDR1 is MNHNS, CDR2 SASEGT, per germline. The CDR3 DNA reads TGTGCCTACAGTGGGGCTGGGGGCACTGAAGTTTTCTTT. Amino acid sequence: CAYSGAGGTEVFF.

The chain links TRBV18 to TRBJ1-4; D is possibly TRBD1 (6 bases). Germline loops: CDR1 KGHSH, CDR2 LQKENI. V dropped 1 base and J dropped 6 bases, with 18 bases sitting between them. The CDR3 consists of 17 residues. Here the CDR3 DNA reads TGTGCCAGCTCACCACTTCCCAGGGGAAGAGGAGATGAAAAACTGTTTTTT. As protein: CASSPLPRGRGDEKLFF.

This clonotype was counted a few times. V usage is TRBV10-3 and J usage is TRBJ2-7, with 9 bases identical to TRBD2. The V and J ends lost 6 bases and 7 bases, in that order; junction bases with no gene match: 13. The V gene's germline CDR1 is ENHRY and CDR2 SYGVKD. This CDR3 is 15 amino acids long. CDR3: CAISSEELAGNEQYF. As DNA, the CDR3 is TGTGCCATCAGCTCTGAGGAGCTAGCGGGAAATGAGCAGTACTTC.

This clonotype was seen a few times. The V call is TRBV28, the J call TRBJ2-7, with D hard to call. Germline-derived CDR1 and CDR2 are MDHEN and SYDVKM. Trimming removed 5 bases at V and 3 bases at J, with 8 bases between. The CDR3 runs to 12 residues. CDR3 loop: CASSARFYEQYF. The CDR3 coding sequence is TGTGCCAGCAGTGCCCGGTTCTACGAGCAGTACTTC.

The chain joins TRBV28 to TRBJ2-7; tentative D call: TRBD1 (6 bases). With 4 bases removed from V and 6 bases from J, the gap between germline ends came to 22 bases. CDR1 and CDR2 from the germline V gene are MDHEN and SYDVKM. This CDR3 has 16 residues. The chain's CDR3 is CASSSAGTRVWSEQYF. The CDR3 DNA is TGTGCCAGCAGTTCCGCCGGGACACGGGTTTGGAGCGAGCAGTACTTC.

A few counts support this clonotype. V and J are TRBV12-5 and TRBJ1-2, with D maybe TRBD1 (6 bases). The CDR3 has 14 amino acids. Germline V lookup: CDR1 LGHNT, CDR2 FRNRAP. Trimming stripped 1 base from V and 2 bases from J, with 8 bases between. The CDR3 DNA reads TGTGCTAGTGGTTTGGCAGGGGACAACTATGGCTACACCTTC. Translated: CASGLAGDNYGYTF.

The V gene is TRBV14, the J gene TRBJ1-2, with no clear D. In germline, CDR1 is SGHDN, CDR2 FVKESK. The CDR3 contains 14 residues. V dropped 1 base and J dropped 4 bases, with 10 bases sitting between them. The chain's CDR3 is CASSQVVRFYGYTF. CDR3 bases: TGTGCCAGCAGCCAAGTTGTCAGATTCTATGGCTACACCTTC. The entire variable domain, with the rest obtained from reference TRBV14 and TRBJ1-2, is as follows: EAGVTQFPSHSVIEKGQTVTLRCDPISGHDNLYWYRRVMGKEIKFLLHFVKESKQDESGMPNNRFLAERTGGTYSTLKVQPAELEDSGVYFCASSQVVRFYGYTFGSGTRLTVV.

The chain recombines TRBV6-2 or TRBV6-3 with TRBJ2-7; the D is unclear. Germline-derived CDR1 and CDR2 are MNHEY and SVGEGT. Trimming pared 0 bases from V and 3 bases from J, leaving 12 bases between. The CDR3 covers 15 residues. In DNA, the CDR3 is TGTGCCAGCAGTTACTCGTCACAGTTGATCTACGAGCAGTACTTC. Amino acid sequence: CASSYSSQLIYEQYF.

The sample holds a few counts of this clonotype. CDR3 sequence reads: CASSLDQFFADTQYF. CDR3 coding DNA: TGCGCCAGCAGCTTGGACCAATTCTTTGCAGATACGCAGTATTTT. The chain recombines TRBV5-1 with TRBJ2-3; D is unresolved. Trimming pared 0 bases from V and 4 bases from J, leaving 12 bases between. This CDR3 is built from 15 residues. Germline V gene data show CDR1 as SGHRS and CDR2 as YFSETQ.

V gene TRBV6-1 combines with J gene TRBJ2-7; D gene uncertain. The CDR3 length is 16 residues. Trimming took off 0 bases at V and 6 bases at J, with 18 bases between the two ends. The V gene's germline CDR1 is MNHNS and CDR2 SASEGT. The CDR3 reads CASSEAVGGAVIEQYF. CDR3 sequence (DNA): TGTGCCAGCAGTGAAGCCGTAGGTGGCGCCGTAATCGAGCAGTACTTC.

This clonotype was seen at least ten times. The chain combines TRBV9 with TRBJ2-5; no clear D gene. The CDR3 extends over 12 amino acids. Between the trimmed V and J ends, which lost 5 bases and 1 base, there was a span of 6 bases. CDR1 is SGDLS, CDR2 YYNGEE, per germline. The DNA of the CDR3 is TGTGCCAGCAGTGCCAGCCAAGAGACCCAGTACTTC. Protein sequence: CASSASQETQYF.

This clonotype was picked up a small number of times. The CDR3 here is CASSSPPAGGPYEQYF. DNA for the CDR3: TGTGCCAGCAGCTCCCCCCCAGCGGGGGGGCCCTACGAGCAGTACTTC. The genes are TRBV27 and TRBJ2-7; 10 nucleotides line up with TRBD2. After removal of 6 bases from V and 2 bases from J, the junction contained 10 bases not matched to a gene. This CDR3 is built from 16 residues. CDR1 and CDR2 from the germline V gene are MNHEY and SMNVEV (reference sequence).

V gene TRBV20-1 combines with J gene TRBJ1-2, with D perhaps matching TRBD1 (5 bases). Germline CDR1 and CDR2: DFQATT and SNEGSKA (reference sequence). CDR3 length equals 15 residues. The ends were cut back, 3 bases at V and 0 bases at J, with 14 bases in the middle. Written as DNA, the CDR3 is TGCAGTGCTAGCCCCGGGGGGGGAACTAACTATGGCTACACCTTC. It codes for CSASPGGGTNYGYTF.